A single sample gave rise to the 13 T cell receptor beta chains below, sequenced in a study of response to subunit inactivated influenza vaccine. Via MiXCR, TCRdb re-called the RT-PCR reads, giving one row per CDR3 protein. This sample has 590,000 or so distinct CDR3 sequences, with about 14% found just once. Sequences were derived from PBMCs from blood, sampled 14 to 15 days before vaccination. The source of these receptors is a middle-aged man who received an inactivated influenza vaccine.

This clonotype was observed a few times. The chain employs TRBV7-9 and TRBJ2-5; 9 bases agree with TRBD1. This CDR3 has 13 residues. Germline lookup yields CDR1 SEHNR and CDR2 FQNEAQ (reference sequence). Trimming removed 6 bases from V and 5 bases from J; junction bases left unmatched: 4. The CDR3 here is CASRRDRVETQYF. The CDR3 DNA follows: TGTGCCAGCAGACGGGACAGGGTGGAGACCCAGTACTTC.

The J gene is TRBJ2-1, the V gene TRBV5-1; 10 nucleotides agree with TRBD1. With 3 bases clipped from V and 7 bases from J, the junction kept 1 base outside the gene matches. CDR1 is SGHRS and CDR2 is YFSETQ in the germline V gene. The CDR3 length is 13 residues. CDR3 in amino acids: CASSWTGGNEQFF. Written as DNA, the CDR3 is TGCGCCAGCAGCTGGACAGGGGGAAATGAGCAGTTCTTC.

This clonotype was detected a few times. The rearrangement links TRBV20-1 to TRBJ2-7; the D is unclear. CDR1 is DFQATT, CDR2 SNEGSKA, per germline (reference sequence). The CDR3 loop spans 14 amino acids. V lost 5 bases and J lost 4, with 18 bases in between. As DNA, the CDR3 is TGCAGTGCTGATAAGAACCTTTCGCCTTACGAGCAGTACTTC. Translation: CSADKNLSPYEQYF.

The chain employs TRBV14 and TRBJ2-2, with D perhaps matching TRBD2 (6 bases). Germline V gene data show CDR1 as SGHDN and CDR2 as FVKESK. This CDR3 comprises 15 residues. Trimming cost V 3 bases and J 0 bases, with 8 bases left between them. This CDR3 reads CASSQRGPNTGELFF. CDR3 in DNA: TGTGCCAGCAGCCAGCGGGGCCCGAACACCGGGGAGCTGTTTTTT.

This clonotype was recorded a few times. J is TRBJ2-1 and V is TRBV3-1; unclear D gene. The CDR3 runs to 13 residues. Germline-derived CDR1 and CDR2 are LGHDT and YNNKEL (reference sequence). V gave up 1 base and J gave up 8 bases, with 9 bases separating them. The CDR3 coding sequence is TGTGCCAGCAGCCAAGGTCTTGGGCATGAGCAGTTCTTC. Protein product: CASSQGLGHEQFF.

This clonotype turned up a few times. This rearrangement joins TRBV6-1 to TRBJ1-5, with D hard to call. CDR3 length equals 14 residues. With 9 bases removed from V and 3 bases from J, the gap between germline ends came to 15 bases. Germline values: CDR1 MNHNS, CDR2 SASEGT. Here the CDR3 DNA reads TGTGCCAGTCACGGCCTCGGTTCCAATCAGCCCCAGCATTTT. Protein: CASHGLGSNQPQHF.

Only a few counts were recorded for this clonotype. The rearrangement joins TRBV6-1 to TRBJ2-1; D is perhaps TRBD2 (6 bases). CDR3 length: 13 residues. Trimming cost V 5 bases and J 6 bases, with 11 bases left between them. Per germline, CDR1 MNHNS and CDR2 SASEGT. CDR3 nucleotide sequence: TGTGCCAGCAGTAAGGAGACTAGCAATGAGCAGTTCTTC. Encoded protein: CASSKETSNEQFF.

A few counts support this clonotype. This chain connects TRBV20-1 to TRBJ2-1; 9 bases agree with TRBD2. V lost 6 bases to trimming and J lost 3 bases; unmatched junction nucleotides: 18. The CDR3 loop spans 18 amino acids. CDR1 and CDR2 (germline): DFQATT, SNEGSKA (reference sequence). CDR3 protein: CSAPAREVAGGNYNEQFF. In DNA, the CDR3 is TGCAGTGCCCCCGCCCGGGAGGTGGCGGGAGGGAACTACAATGAGCAGTTCTTC.

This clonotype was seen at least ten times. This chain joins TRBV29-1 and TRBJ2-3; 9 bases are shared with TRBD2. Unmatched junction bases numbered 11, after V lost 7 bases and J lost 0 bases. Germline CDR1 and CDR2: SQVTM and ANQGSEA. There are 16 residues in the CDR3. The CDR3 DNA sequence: TGCAGCGCCCGGCGGGGTAGCGGGGGCAGCACAGATACGCAGTATTTT. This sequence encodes CSARRGSGGSTDTQYF.

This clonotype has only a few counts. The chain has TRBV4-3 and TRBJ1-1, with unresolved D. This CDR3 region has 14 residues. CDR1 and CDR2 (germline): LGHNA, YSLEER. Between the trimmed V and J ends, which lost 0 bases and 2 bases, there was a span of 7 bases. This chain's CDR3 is CASSQDADNTEAFF. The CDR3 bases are TGCGCCAGCAGCCAAGATGCAGATAACACTGAAGCTTTCTTT.

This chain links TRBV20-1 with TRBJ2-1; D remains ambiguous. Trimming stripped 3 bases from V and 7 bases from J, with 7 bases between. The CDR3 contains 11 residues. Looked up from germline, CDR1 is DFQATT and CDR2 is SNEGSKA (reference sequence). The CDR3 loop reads CSASNGNEQFF. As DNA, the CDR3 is TGCAGTGCTAGTAACGGGAATGAGCAGTTCTTC.

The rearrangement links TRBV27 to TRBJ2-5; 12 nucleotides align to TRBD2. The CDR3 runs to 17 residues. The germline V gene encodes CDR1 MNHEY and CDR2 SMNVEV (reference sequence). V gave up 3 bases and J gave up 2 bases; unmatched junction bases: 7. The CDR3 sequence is CASSFLLAGGIQETQYF. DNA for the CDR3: TGTGCCAGCAGTTTTTTACTAGCGGGAGGCATACAAGAGACCCAGTACTTC.

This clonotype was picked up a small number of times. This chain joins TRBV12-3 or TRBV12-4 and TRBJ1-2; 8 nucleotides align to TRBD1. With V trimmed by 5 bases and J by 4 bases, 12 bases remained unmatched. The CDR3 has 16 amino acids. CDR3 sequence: CASSAKTGEKSYGYTF. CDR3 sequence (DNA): TGTGCCAGCAGTGCTAAGACAGGGGAAAAGAGCTATGGCTACACCTTC.